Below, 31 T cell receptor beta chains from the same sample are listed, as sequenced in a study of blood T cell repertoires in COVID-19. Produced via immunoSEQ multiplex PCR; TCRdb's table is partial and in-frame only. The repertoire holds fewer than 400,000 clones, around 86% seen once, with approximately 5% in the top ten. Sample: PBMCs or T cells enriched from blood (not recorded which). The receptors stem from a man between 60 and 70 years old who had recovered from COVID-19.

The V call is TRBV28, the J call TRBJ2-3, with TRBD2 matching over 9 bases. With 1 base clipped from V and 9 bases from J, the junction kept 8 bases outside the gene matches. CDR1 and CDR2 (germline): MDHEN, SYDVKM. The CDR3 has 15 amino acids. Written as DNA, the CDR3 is TGTGCCAGCAGTTTATCGGTAGCGGGAGCCCAGACGCAGTATTTT. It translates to CASSLSVAGAQTQYF.

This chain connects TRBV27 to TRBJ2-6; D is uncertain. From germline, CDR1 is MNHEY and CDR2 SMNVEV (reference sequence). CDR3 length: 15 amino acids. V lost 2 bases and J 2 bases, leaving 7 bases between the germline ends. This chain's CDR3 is CASSLNRAGANVLTF. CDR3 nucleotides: TGTGCCAGCAGTTTAAATCGAGCTGGGGCCAACGTCCTGACTTTC.

The CDR3 DNA sequence: TGTGCCAGCAGTGTTAGCGGGCAGGCCGGGGAGCTGTTTTTT. Amino acid sequence: CASSVSGQAGELFF. V usage is TRBV25-1 and J usage is TRBJ2-2, with 7 bases fitting TRBD2. Germline V gives CDR1 MGHDK, CDR2 SYGVNS. The CDR3 sequence is 14 residues long. The trim removed 4 bases at V and 6 bases at J, leaving 5 bases unmatched. The full variable domain, its missing parts supplied by reference TRBV25-1 and TRBJ2-2, is EADIYQTPRYLVIGTGKKITLECSQTMGHDKMYWYQQDPGMELHLIHYSYGVNSTEKGDLSSESTVSRIRTEHFPLTLESARPSHTSQYLCASSVSGQAGELFFGEGSRLTVL.

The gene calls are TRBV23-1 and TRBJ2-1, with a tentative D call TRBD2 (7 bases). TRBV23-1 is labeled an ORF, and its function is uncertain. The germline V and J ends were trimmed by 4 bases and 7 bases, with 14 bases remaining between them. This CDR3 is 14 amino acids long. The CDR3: CASSRARGGNEQFF. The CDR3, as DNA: TGCGCCAGCAGTCGCGCAAGGGGGGGAAATGAGCAGTTCTTC.

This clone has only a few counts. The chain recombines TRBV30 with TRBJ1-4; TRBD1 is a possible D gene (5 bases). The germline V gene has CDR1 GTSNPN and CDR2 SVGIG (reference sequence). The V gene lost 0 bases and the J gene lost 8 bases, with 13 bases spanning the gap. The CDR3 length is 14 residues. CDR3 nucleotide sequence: TGTGCCTGGAGTGTCATAAGGGAGGGGGAAAAACTGTTTTTT. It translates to CAWSVIREGEKLFF.

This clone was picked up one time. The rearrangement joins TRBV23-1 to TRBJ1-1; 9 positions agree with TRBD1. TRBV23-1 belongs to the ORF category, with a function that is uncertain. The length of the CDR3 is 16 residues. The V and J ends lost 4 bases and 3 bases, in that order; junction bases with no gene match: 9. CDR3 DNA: TGCGCCAGCAGTCCTCCGGGACAGGGTTGCGACACTGAAGCTTTCTTT. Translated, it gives CASSPPGQGCDTEAFF.

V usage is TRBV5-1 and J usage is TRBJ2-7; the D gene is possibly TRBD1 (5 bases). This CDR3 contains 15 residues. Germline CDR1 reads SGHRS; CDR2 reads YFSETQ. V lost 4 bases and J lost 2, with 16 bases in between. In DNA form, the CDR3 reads TGCGCCAGCAGCCCCTTCGGTCCGGACACCTACGAGCAGTACTTC. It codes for CASSPFGPDTYEQYF.

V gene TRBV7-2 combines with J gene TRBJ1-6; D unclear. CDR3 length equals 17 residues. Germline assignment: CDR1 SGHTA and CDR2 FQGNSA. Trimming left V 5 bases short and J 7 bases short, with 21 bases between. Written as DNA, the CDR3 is TGTGCCAGCAGCCTAGTTCCCCGGGTTCTCAGCAATTCACCCCTCCACTTT. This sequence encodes CASSLVPRVLSNSPLHF.

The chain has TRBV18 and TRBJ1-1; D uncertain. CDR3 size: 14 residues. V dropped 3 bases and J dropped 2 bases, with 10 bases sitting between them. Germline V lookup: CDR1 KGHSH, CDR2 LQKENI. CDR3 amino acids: CASSPIQDNTEAFF. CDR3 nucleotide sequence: TGTGCCAGCTCACCTATCCAGGATAACACTGAAGCTTTCTTT.

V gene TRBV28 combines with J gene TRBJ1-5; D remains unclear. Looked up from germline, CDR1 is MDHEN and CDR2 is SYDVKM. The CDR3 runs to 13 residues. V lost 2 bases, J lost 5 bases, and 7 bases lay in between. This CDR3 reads CASSLTADQPQHF. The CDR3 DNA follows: TGTGCCAGCAGTTTAACAGCGGATCAGCCCCAGCATTTT.

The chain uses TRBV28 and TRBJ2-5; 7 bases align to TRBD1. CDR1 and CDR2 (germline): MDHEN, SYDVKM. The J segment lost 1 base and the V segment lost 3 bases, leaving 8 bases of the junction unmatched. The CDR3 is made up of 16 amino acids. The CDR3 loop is CASSFSGQVSQETQYF. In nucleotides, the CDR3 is TGTGCCAGCAGTTTCTCAGGACAGGTCTCCCAAGAGACCCAGTACTTC.

Here the CDR3 DNA reads TGTGCCAGCAGTTTTGGGCCACTGACGTCTGGCTACACCTTC. It translates to CASSFGPLTSGYTF. This chain uses TRBV27 with TRBJ1-2; D unresolved. Trimming took off 3 bases at V and 7 bases at J, with 15 bases between the two ends. The length of the CDR3 is 14 residues. CDR1 is MNHEY, CDR2 SMNVEV, per germline (reference sequence).

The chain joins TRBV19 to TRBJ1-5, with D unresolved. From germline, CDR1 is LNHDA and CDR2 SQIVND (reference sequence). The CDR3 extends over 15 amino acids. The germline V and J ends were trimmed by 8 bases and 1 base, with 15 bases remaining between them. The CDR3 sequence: CASAQGGRSNQPQHF. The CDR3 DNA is TGTGCCAGTGCTCAAGGAGGGAGGAGCAATCAGCCCCAGCATTTT.

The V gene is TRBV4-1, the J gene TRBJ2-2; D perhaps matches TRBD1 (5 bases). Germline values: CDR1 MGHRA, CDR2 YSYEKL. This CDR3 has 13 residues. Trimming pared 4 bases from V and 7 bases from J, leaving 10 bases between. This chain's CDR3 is CASSLQGGGELFF. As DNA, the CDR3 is TGCGCCAGCAGCCTGCAGGGCGGCGGGGAGCTGTTTTTT.

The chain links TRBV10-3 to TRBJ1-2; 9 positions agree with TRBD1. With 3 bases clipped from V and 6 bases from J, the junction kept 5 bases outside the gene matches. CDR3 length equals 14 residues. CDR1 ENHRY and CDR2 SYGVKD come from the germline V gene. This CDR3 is CAISDQQGANGYTF. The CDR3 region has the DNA TGTGCCATCAGTGACCAACAGGGGGCAAATGGCTACACCTTC.

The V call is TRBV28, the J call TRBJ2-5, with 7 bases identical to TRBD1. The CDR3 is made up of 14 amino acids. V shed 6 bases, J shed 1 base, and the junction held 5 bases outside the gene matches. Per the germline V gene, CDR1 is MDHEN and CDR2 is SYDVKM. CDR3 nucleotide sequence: TGTGCCAGCAGAACCACAGGGGCCCAAGAGACCCAGTACTTC. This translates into CASRTTGAQETQYF.

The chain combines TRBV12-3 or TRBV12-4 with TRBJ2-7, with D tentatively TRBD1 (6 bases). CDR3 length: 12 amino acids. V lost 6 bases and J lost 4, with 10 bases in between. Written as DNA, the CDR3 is TGTGCCAGCAGACTACAGGGTTACGAGCAGTACTTC. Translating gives CASRLQGYEQYF.

The CDR3 sequence: CASSAVSAVGEQFF. CDR3 bases: TGTGCCAGCAGCGCCGTGTCCGCGGTGGGTGAGCAGTTCTTC. The V call is TRBV9, the J call TRBJ2-1; D remains unclear. Germline V gene lookup returns CDR1 SGDLS and CDR2 YYNGEE. Trimming stripped 3 bases from V and 9 bases from J, with 16 bases between. The CDR3 runs to 14 residues.

The chain's CDR3 is CASSPITGTSGYEQYF. As DNA, the CDR3 is TGCGCCAGCAGCCCGATAACCGGGACTAGCGGTTACGAGCAGTACTTC. The gene calls are TRBV5-1 and TRBJ2-7; 11 bases map to TRBD2. The CDR3 length is 16 residues. V shed 4 bases, J shed 4 bases, and the junction held 10 bases outside the gene matches. In germline, CDR1 is SGHRS, CDR2 YFSETQ.

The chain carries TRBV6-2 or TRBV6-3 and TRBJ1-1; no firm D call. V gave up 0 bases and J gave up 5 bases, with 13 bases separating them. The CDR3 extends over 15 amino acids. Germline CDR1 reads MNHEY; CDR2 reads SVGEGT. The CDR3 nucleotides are TGTGCCAGCAGTTACTCGCGGGGTTACTGGACTGAAGCTTTCTTT. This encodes CASSYSRGYWTEAFF.

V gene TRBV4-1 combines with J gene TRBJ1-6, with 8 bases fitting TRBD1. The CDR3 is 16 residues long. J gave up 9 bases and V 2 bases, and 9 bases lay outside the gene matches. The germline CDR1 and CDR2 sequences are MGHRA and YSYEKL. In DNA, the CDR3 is TGCGCCAGCAGCCAAAATCCGGGACAGGTGATTTCACCCCTCCACTTT. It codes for CASSQNPGQVISPLHF.

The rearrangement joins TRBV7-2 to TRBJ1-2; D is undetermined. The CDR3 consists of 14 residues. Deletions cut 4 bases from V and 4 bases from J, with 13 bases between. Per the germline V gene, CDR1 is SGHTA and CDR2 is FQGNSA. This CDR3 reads CASSSRPGGYGYTF. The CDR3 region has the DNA TGTGCCAGCAGCTCCCGGCCCGGAGGCTATGGCTACACCTTC.

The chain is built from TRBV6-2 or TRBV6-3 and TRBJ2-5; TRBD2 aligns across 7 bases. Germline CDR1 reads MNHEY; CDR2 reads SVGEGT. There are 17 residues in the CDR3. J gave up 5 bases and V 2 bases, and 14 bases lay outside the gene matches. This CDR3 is CASSYRSGTPGGETQYF. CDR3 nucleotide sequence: TGTGCCAGCAGTTACAGGTCCGGGACCCCCGGGGGGGAGACCCAGTACTTC.

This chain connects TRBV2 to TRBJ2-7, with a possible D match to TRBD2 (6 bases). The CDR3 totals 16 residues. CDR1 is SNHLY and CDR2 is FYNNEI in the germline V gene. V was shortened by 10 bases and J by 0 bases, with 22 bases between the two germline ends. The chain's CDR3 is CATTPRLGGDSYEQYF. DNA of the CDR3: TGTGCCACCACCCCTAGACTAGGCGGAGACTCCTACGAGCAGTACTTC. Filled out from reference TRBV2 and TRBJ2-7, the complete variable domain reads EPEVTQTPSHQVTQMGQEVILRCVPISNHLYFYWYRQILGQKVEFLVSFYNNEISEKSEIFDDQFSVERPDGSNFTLKIRSTKLEDSAMYFCATTPRLGGDSYEQYFGPGTRLTVT.

The DNA for the CDR3 is TGTGCCAGCAGTGGGACTAGGAATGTGGAGACCCAGTACTTC. This sequence encodes CASSGTRNVETQYF. The chain uses TRBV2 and TRBJ2-5, with 7 nucleotides matching TRBD2. This CDR3 is built from 14 residues. CDR1 is SNHLY and CDR2 is FYNNEI in the germline V gene. The trim removed 4 bases at V and 5 bases at J, leaving 7 bases unmatched.

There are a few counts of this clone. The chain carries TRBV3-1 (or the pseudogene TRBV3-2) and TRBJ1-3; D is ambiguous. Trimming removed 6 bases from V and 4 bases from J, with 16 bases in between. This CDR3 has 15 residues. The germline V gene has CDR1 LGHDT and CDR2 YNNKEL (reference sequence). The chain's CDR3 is CASSQTRDSGNTIYF. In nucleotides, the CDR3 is TGTGCCAGCAGTCAAACCCGGGATTCCGGAAACACCATATATTTT.

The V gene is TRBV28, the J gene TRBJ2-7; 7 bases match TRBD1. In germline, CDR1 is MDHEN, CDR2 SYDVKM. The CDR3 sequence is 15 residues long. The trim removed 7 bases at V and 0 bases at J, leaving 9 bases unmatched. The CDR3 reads CASTLQGLSSYEQYF. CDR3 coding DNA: TGTGCCAGCACCTTACAGGGGCTTAGCTCCTACGAGCAGTACTTC.

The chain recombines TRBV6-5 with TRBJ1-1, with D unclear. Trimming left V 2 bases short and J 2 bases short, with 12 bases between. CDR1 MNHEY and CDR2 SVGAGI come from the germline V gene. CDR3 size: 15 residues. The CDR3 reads CASSYRGSDNTEAFF. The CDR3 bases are TGTGCCAGCAGTTACAGAGGGTCAGATAACACTGAAGCTTTCTTT.

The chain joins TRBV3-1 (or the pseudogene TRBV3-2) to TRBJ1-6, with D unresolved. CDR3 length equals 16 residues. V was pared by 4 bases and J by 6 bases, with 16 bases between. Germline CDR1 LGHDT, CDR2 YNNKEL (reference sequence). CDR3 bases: TGTGCCAGCAGCCCGGGCGGGTCAGTCGGTAATTCACCCCTCCACTTT. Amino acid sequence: CASSPGGSVGNSPLHF.

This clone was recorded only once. The CDR3 loop reads CASSPPHGSVNTEAFF. The CDR3 region has the DNA TGTGCCAGCTCACCACCGCACGGCAGCGTGAACACTGAAGCTTTCTTT. J is TRBJ1-1 and V is TRBV18, with D unclear. The CDR3 consists of 16 residues. The germline V and J ends were trimmed by 0 bases and 0 bases, with 11 bases remaining between them. Germline V gene data show CDR1 as KGHSH and CDR2 as LQKENI.

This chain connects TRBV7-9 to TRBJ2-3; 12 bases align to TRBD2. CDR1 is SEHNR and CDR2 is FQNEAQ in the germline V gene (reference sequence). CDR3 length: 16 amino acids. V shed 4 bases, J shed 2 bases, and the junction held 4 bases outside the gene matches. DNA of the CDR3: TGTGCCAGCAGCTCCCGACTAGCGGGGGTCACAGATACGCAGTATTTT. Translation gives CASSSRLAGVTDTQYF.